Shown below are 8 T cell receptor beta chains from a single sample sequenced in a study of control samples from healthy donors and cancer patients. Repertoires were generated with immunoSEQ multiplex PCR, while TCRdb's copy carries only in-frame clones and drops some. The table shows 400,000 to 450,000 clones, with 90% occurring only once. Source material: PBMCs. These receptors were obtained from a man aged 35-49 years with head and neck cancer.

The V call is TRBV6-5, the J call TRBJ2-7; D call uncertain. The V end lost 3 bases, the J end lost 4 bases, and 10 bases lay between the germline ends. Germline V CDR1 and CDR2: MNHEY, SVGAGI. The CDR3 length is 13 residues. For the CDR3, the DNA is TGTGCCAGCAGTTATGATCGGCGGTACGAGCAGTACTTC. Encoded protein: CASSYDRRYEQYF.

The genes are TRBV7-9 and TRBJ1-4; D might be TRBD1 (5 bases). Germline V gene data show CDR1 as SEHNR and CDR2 as FQNEAQ (reference sequence). V lost 0 bases and J 10 bases, leaving 21 bases between the germline ends. The CDR3 length is 17 residues. The CDR3 coding sequence is TGTGCCAGCAGCTTAGCGGAAAAGGGCGGGGATGGGACAAAACTGTTTTTT. This codes for CASSLAEKGGDGTKLFF.

The gene calls are TRBV19 and TRBJ2-4; D is unclear. The CDR3 has 17 residues. Germline lookup yields CDR1 LNHDA and CDR2 SQIVND (reference sequence). Trimming took off 5 bases at V and 0 bases at J, with 17 bases between the two ends. Here the CDR3 DNA reads TGTGCCAGTAGTTCGTGGACCGAAGTTCTAGCCAAAAACATTCAGTACTTC. Residues: CASSSWTEVLAKNIQYF. The whole variable domain, remainder taken from reference TRBV19 and TRBJ2-4, is DGGITQSPKYLFRKEGQNVTLSCEQNLNHDAMYWYRQDPGQGLRLIYYSQIVNDFQKGDIAEGYSVSREKKESFPLTVTSAQKNPTAFYLCASSSWTEVLAKNIQYFGAGTRLSVL.

The J gene is TRBJ2-3, the V gene TRBV6-5; D might be TRBD1 or TRBD2, each matching 5 bases. The CDR3 contains 13 residues. Germline V gene data show CDR1 as MNHEY and CDR2 as SVGAGI. Trimming left V 6 bases short and J 10 bases short, with 17 bases between. The CDR3 here is CASSYRDVGSQYF. CDR3 sequence (DNA): TGTGCCAGCAGCTATCGGGACGTGGGGTCGCAGTATTTT.

V is TRBV6-6 and J is TRBJ2-1; 11 positions agree with TRBD1. V was clipped by 8 bases and J by 6 bases; unmatched bases: 3. Germline V gene sequence: CDR1 MNHNY, CDR2 SVGAGI (reference sequence). The CDR3 is 13 residues long. CDR3 residues: CASRGTGGNEQFF. CDR3 sequence (DNA): TGTGCCAGCCGCGGGACAGGGGGCAATGAGCAGTTCTTC.

This rearrangement joins TRBV28 to TRBJ1-6; D gene ambiguous. The CDR3 loop spans 15 amino acids. The germline V and J ends were trimmed by 10 bases and 8 bases, with 21 bases remaining between them. Germline V lookup: CDR1 MDHEN, CDR2 SYDVKM. CDR3 sequence reads: CANRGTLADDSPLHF. CDR3 bases: TGTGCCAACAGAGGTACACTCGCGGACGATTCACCCCTCCACTTT.

The chain recombines TRBV4-3 with TRBJ2-7; tentatively, D is TRBD1 (6 bases). The V gene's germline CDR1 is LGHNA and CDR2 YSLEER. V lost 3 bases and J lost 0, with 12 bases in between. CDR3 size: 15 residues. The CDR3 loop is CASSQGTGSSYEQYF. The CDR3 DNA sequence: TGCGCCAGCAGCCAGGGTACAGGGAGCTCCTACGAGCAGTACTTC.

The chain links TRBV9 to TRBJ1-1, with D possibly being TRBD1 (5 bases). The germline gives CDR1 SGDLS, CDR2 YYNGEE. The CDR3 totals 16 residues. Trimming took off 3 bases at V and 2 bases at J, with 17 bases between the two ends. The CDR3 is CASSGTGQLINTEAFF. As DNA, the CDR3 is TGTGCCAGCAGCGGCACAGGCCAACTGATAAACACTGAAGCTTTCTTT.